Shown below are 32 T cell receptor beta chains from a single sample sequenced in a study of tumor and adjacent non-tumor tissue in lung cancer (dated by TCRdb to the late 2010s). RNA was isolated from bulk unsorted tissue, and RNA quality was assessed with a NanoDrop ND-1000 and an Agilent 2100. The normal lung samples consisted of distant non-tumor tissue collected more than 3 cm from the tumor edge. The method behind the library was multiplex PCR. Data came from an Illumina HiSeq 2500. TCRbeta libraries were built by three rounds of nested PCR using primers (Table S4), following protocols modified from ARM-PCR. In-frame beta chains were kept once TCRdb had trimmed the public reads at Q25 with fastp and called clones with MiXCR. Duplicate CDR3 protein sequences are folded into a single record with the most common DNA and genes. For this sample there are roughly 120,000 distinct CDR3 sequences; roughly three fifths appear just once. Clones ranked in the top ten supply 15% to 20% of the sample.

Input material: distant non-tumor lung tissue. The receptors shown here come from a man aged 55-75 years with non-small cell lung cancer.

In the case of this clonotype: Mismatch with germline at one junction end may stem from a read error. The rearrangement uses TRBV6-6 and TRBJ2-7; D is possibly TRBD2 (5 bases). This CDR3 region has 13 residues. Germline CDR1 is MNHNY and CDR2 is SVGAGI (reference sequence). This CDR3 is CASNYSGDYEQYF. CDR3 nucleotide sequence: TGTGCCAGCAATTACTCCGGGGATTACGAGCAGTACTTC.

In DNA, the CDR3 is TGTGCCAGGTCAGAGAACCAGGGGAGGGTCAACGAGCAGTACTTC. It codes for CARSENQGRVNEQYF. The chain couples TRBV18 to TRBJ2-7; a weak D match, TRBD2 (7 bases). V gave up 9 bases and J gave up 5 bases, with 23 bases separating them. The CDR3 length is 15 residues. The germline V gene has CDR1 KGHSH and CDR2 LQKENI.

This clonotype occurred many times. The V and J genes are TRBV6-2 or TRBV6-3 and TRBJ2-3; D is undetermined. Trimming stripped 4 bases from V and 0 bases from J, with 14 bases between. Germline assignment: CDR1 MNHEY and CDR2 SVGEGT. This CDR3 region has 16 residues. The CDR3 DNA follows: TGTGCCAGCAGTTCCTCGGGCCAACCTAGCACAGATACGCAGTATTTT. This gives the protein CASSSSGQPSTDTQYF.

As regards this clonotype: It may be a read error: a sequence one base away is much more abundant. This CDR3 is CVISERTGTNTEAFF. Written as DNA, the CDR3 is TGTGTCATCAGTGAGCGGACAGGAACGAACACTGAAGCTTTCTTT. The rearrangement links TRBV10-3 to TRBJ1-1; 7 bases align to TRBD1. CDR3 length: 15 residues. Germline-derived CDR1 and CDR2 are ENHRY and SYGVKD.

In its sample, this clonotype was seen a few times. This chain uses TRBV7-3 with TRBJ2-6; D gene uncertain. The V end was cut by 2 bases, the J end by 0 bases, with 8 bases between. The CDR3 is 16 residues long. Germline V gene lookup returns CDR1 SGHTA and CDR2 FQGTGA. CDR3 sequence (DNA): TGTGCCAGCAGCTTACAACCCCCCTCTGGGGCCAACGTCCTGACTTTC. Translated: CASSLQPPSGANVLTF.

Notes on this clonotype: Mismatch with germline at one junction end may stem from a read error. The chain has TRBV11-1 and TRBJ2-2; tentative D call: TRBD2 (5 bases). The CDR3 is 13 amino acids. CDR1 and CDR2 (germline): SGHAT, FQDESV (reference sequence). The CDR3 spells CACSPQSTGKLFF. The CDR3 coding sequence is TGTGCCTGCAGCCCCCAGAGCACCGGGAAGCTGTTTTTT. The whole variable domain, filled in from reference TRBV11-1 and TRBJ2-2, reads EAEVAQSPRYKITEKSQAVAFWCDPISGHATLYWYRQILGQGPELLVQFQDESVVDDSQLPKDRFSAERLKGVDSTLKIQPAELGDSAMYLCACSPQSTGKLFFGEGSRLTVL.

The chain carries TRBV5-1 and TRBJ2-5; 13 nucleotides match TRBD2. The CDR3 length is 15 residues. Germline V gives CDR1 SGHRS, CDR2 YFSETQ. The V gene end was trimmed by 2 bases and the J gene end by 3 bases; junction bases not matched to a gene: 1. This CDR3 is CASSFGTSGKETQYF. The CDR3 coding sequence is TGCGCCAGCAGCTTCGGGACTAGCGGGAAAGAGACCCAGTACTTC.

The sample holds a few counts of this clonotype. The conserved closing phenylalanine or tryptophan is absent in this CDR3, likely reflecting a read error. In nucleotides, the CDR3 is TGTGCCAGCAGTGAGAGCTCATTGGGTACGCAGTATTTA. Translated: CASSESSLGTQYL. The V and J genes are TRBV6-1 and TRBJ2-3; no definite D call. This CDR3 region has 13 residues. Trimming shortened V by 3 bases and J by 8 bases, and 12 bases separated the two germline ends. Per the germline V gene, CDR1 is MNHNS and CDR2 is SASEGT.

Turning to this clonotype: Lacking the conserved final phenylalanine or tryptophan, this CDR3 likely reflects a read error. It is unclear where the CDR3 begins or ends on the DNA, so no DNA is shown, and the CDR3 is as TCRdb lists it. The CDR3 is CASSSRDVNTGELLL. This chain joins TRBV11-1 and TRBJ2-2; whether TRBD1, the table's D call, matches the DNA was not checked. Germline CDR1 reads SGHAT; CDR2 reads FQDESV (reference sequence). The CDR3 extends over 15 residues, inclusive of both ends.

This clonotype was counted once. This may stem from a read error, because a much larger clone lies one nucleotide away. This chain uses TRBV6-5 with TRBJ1-3; no reliable D call. In germline, CDR1 is MNHEY, CDR2 SVGAGI. The CDR3 spans 16 residues. V lost 0 bases to trimming and J lost 2 bases, with 11 bases between them. CDR3 nucleotides: TGTGCCAGCAGTTACTCGCGGCCCTCCACTGGAAACACCATATATTTT. It encodes CASSYSRPSTGNTIYF.

The V call is TRBV4-3, the J call TRBJ1-2; TRBD1 agrees at 9 bases. Germline V gene lookup returns CDR1 LGHNA and CDR2 YSLEER. Trimming cost V 2 bases and J 11 bases; bases outside gene matches: 15. This CDR3 contains 16 residues. Here the CDR3 reads CASSQTLGGTGTGYTF. The CDR3 DNA follows: TGCGCCAGCAGCCAAACCCTAGGCGGGACAGGGACTGGTTACACCTTC.

The rearrangement links TRBV5-4 to TRBJ2-1; perhaps TRBD1 as D (6 bases). Between the trimmed V and J ends, which lost 9 bases and 0 bases, there was a span of 13 bases. The CDR3 covers 14 residues. Germline V lookup: CDR1 SGHNT, CDR2 YYREEE (reference sequence). CDR3 residues: CANRVGGSYNEQFF. The CDR3 coding sequence is TGTGCCAACAGGGTAGGGGGCTCCTACAATGAGCAGTTCTTC.

This clonotype was detected ten times or more. The J gene is TRBJ2-3, the V gene TRBV5-4, with D perhaps TRBD2 (7 bases). Germline V lookup: CDR1 SGHNT, CDR2 YYREEE (reference sequence). This CDR3 is 17 amino acids long. The V end was cut by 4 bases, the J end by 0 bases, with 18 bases between. CDR3 sequence (DNA): TGTGCCAGCAGCCCCCTCGGAGCGGGGACAAGCACAGATACGCAGTATTTT. Amino acid sequence: CASSPLGAGTSTDTQYF.

On this clonotype: One end of the junction varies from germline; a read error may be responsible. The chain joins TRBV29-1 to TRBJ2-3, with 8 bases identical to TRBD1. CDR1 is SQVTM, CDR2 ANQGSEA, per germline. CDR3 length: 13 residues. In DNA, the CDR3 is TGCAGCGTTACCGGGACAGGCACATATACGCAGTATTTT. Translated, it gives CSVTGTGTYTQYF.

On this clonotype itself: No conserved phenylalanine or tryptophan ends this CDR3, so it is likely a read error. This sequence joins TRBV7-3 and TRBJ2-7; the D call may be TRBD1 or TRBD2 (5 bases each). Germline CDR1 reads SGHTA; CDR2 reads FQGTGA. Trimming shortened V by 5 bases and J by 3 bases, and 14 bases separated the two germline ends. This CDR3 region has 14 residues. CDR3: CASSPSGAGYEQYL. For the CDR3, the DNA is TGTGCCAGCAGCCCGTCCGGGGCAGGCTACGAGCAGTACCTC.

As to this clonotype: One junction end does not reproduce the germline sequence, and a read error may be involved. CDR3 in amino acids: CASSLGGYADTGELFF. The CDR3 bases are TGTGCCAGCAGTTTGGGAGGGTATGCGGACACCGGGGAACTGTTTTTT. The chain is built from TRBV28 and TRBJ2-2; 7 nucleotides match TRBD2. Germline V gene data show CDR1 as MDHEN and CDR2 as SYDVKM. The CDR3 is made up of 16 amino acids.

The rearrangement links TRBV29-1 to TRBJ2-3; the match to TRBD2 covers 11 bases. Germline-derived CDR1 and CDR2 are SQVTM and ANQGSEA. The V gene end was trimmed by 8 bases and the J gene end by 4 bases; junction bases not matched to a gene: 11. This CDR3 has 15 amino acids. The CDR3 DNA is TGCAGCATAGCCTCACTAGCGGGAGTTCCAGATACGCAGTATTTT. It specifies CSIASLAGVPDTQYF.

Regarding this clonotype: The conserved phenylalanine or tryptophan normally closing the CDR3 is absent here, so this likely arose from a read error. The chain has TRBV20-1 and TRBJ2-7; 7 bases align to TRBD2. This CDR3 comprises 13 residues. V shed 4 bases, J shed 3 bases, and the junction held 6 bases outside the gene matches. In germline, CDR1 is DFQATT, CDR2 SNEGSKA (reference sequence). CDR3 in amino acids: CSAKGAGDYEQYL. DNA of the CDR3: TGCAGTGCTAAAGGGGCGGGAGACTACGAGCAGTACTTA.

A word on this clonotype: This may stem from a read error, because a much larger clone lies one nucleotide away. The rearrangement uses TRBV5-5 and TRBJ2-5; D gene uncertain. Germline loops: CDR1 SGHKS, CDR2 YYEKEE (reference sequence). The CDR3 is 14 amino acids. The CDR3 here is CASSLTGAQEIQYF. CDR3 in DNA: TGTGCCAGCAGCTTGACCGGAGCTCAAGAGATCCAGTACTTC.

This clonotype turned up a few times. A much larger clone differs from this one at a single base, so this may be a read error. The V gene is TRBV6-5, the J gene TRBJ2-2; D ambiguous. Germline V gene lookup returns CDR1 MNHEY and CDR2 SVGAGI. This CDR3 has 14 amino acids. Trimming pared 8 bases from V and 6 bases from J, leaving 16 bases between. CDR3 in amino acids: CASHAKSVAGELFF. Here the CDR3 DNA reads TGTGCCAGCCACGCGAAGAGCGTGGCCGGGGAGCTGTTTTTT.

Points on this clonotype: One end of the junction fails to match germline, which may point to a read error. The rearrangement uses TRBV11-2 and TRBJ2-2; perhaps TRBD2 as D (5 bases). The CDR3 spans 18 residues. Germline CDR1 SGHAT, CDR2 FQNNGV. CDR3 nucleotide sequence: TGTGCCAGCAGCTTATATGGATTGAGGGAGAGCAGCACCGGGGAGATGTTTTTT. Translation gives CASSLYGLRESSTGEMFF.

CDR3 DNA: TGTGCCAGCAGCAGGACAGGGATAACCAATCAGCCCCAGCATTTT. Its translation: CASSRTGITNQPQHF. The chain is built from TRBV12-3 or TRBV12-4 and TRBJ1-5; TRBD1 matches at 8 bases. This CDR3 comprises 15 residues. The junction had 7 bases not matched to a gene; V was cut back by 6 bases and J by 3 bases.

The chain combines TRBV5-1 with TRBJ2-1; 8 bases fit TRBD1. Losses at the gene ends were 4 bases for V and 5 bases for J; bases not matched to a gene: 8. Germline-derived CDR1 and CDR2 are SGHRS and YFSETQ. This CDR3 comprises 15 residues. The CDR3: CASSPGQGTDNEQFF. CDR3 nucleotide sequence: TGCGCCAGCAGCCCCGGACAGGGCACCGACAATGAGCAGTTCTTC.

About this clonotype itself: The junction departs from the called germline gene at one end, perhaps through a read error. This rearrangement joins TRBV2 to TRBJ1-1; D not certain. In germline, CDR1 is SNHLY, CDR2 FYNNEI. The CDR3 is 14 residues long. The CDR3 here is CASIGGPMNAEAFF. For the CDR3, the DNA is TGTGCCAGCATAGGAGGCCCCATGAACGCTGAAGCTTTCTTT.

J is TRBJ2-1 and V is TRBV6-5; TRBD2 matches 10 bases. V was clipped by 6 bases and J by 16 bases; unmatched bases: 18. This CDR3 has 15 residues. Germline V gene lookup returns CDR1 MNHEY and CDR2 SVGAGI. Here the CDR3 reads CASRPLAGARVDHFF. As DNA, the CDR3 is TGTGCCAGCAGACCCCTAGCGGGAGCCAGGGTTGATCACTTCTTC.

The chain combines TRBV11-3 with TRBJ2-6; 7 positions agree with TRBD1. The CDR3 spans 17 residues. V gave up 1 base and J gave up 9 bases; unmatched junction bases: 12. Germline V gene sequence: CDR1 SGHNT, CDR2 YENEEA. This chain's CDR3 is CASSLGTGTSGDNVLTF. CDR3 DNA sequence: TGTGCCAGCAGCTTAGGGACAGGCACCTCTGGTGACAACGTCCTGACTTTC. Combining the CDR3 with reference TRBV11-3 and TRBJ2-6 gives the whole variable domain EAGVVQSPRYKIIEKKQPVAFWCNPISGHNTLYWYLQNLGQGPELLIRYENEEAVDDSQLPKDRFSAERLKGVDSTLKIQPAELGDSAVYLCASSLGTGTSGDNVLTFGAGSRLTVL.

Notes on this clonotype: A much larger clone lies one base from this, so it may be a read error. The conserved phenylalanine or tryptophan is not found at the CDR3 terminus, so this likely reflects a read error. The V call is TRBV6-2 or TRBV6-3, the J call TRBJ1-2; 9 bases match TRBD1. This CDR3 comprises 14 residues. V shed 6 bases and J 10 bases; nucleotides not matched to a gene: 12. Germline CDR1 MNHEY, CDR2 SVGEGT. DNA of the CDR3: TGTGCCAGCAGCCACCCGGGACAGGGCCGTGACTACACCTTA. This codes for CASSHPGQGRDYTL.

This chain joins TRBV5-5 and TRBJ2-7, with no clear D. This CDR3 spans 13 amino acids. The germline V and J ends were trimmed by 1 base and 5 bases, with 10 bases remaining between them. Germline CDR1 is SGHKS and CDR2 is YYEKEE (reference sequence). The CDR3 nucleotides read TGTGCCAGCAGCTTGCAGGATGGGAACGAGCAGTACTTC. Its translation is CASSLQDGNEQYF.

The chain is built from TRBV30 and TRBJ2-1, with a tentative D call TRBD1 (5 bases). The CDR3 has 12 amino acids. Per the germline V gene, CDR1 is GTSNPN and CDR2 is SVGIG (reference sequence). Trimming removed 4 bases at V and 8 bases at J, with 12 bases between. DNA of the CDR3: TGTGCCTGGACAGGGTTGGTGGATGAGCAGTTCTTC. Protein product: CAWTGLVDEQFF.

Notes on this clonotype: At one of its ends the junction is not consistent with the germline gene, which may arise from a read error. The rearrangement uses TRBV6-5 and TRBJ1-1, with D unresolved. Germline CDR1 is MNHEY and CDR2 is SVGAGI. This CDR3 region has 15 residues. The CDR3 here is CARSYSLVGRTEALF. DNA for the CDR3: TGTGCCAGAAGTTACTCCCTGGTTGGAAGGACTGAAGCTCTCTTT.

On this clonotype: At one end, the junction sequence differs from germline, possibly due to a read error. This chain uses TRBV4-3 with TRBJ1-2; D not certain. CDR3 size: 14 residues. Germline V gives CDR1 LGHNA, CDR2 YSLEER. CDR3 sequence reads: CTSSKDPPVKGYTF. CDR3 nucleotides: TGCACCAGCAGCAAAGATCCGCCAGTTAAAGGCTACACCTTC.

A word on this clonotype: One end of the junction is discordant with germline, which a read error may explain. This chain links TRBV7-8 with TRBJ1-1; TRBD1 matches 9 bases. Germline V lookup: CDR1 SGHVS, CDR2 FQNEAQ. The CDR3 extends over 15 amino acids. CDR3 DNA: TGTGCCAACAGCCGGGGACAGGGAATGAACACTGGAGCTTTCTTT. Translated: CANSRGQGMNTGAFF.